There are a few counts of the clone carrying this T cell receptor beta chain. The sample is drawn from a study of blood T cell repertoires in COVID-19. The study assigned cohorts using participant-reported clinical history. V was pared by 5 bases and J by 5 bases, with 9 bases of the junction left unmatched. This CDR3 comprises 15 residues. Germline CDR1 and CDR2: KGHSH and LQKENI. TCRdb's copy holds only in-frame clones and misses some; the assay was immunoSEQ multiplex PCR. Here the sample spans under 350,000 clones, around nine tenths being singletons. This chain uses TRBV18 with TRBJ2-5, with TRBD1 identical over 9 bases. The material sequenced was PBMCs or T cells enriched from blood (not recorded which). This clonotype originated in a woman in her thirties or forties who had recovered from COVID-19. The CDR3 region is CASSYGTGSFETQYF. Here the CDR3 DNA reads TGTGCCAGCTCATACGGGACAGGGAGTTTCGAGACCCAGTACTTC. Together with reference TRBV18 and TRBJ2-5, the CDR3 gives the full variable domain: NAGVMQNPRHLVRRRGQEARLRCSPMKGHSHVYWYRQLPEEGLKFMVYLQKENIIDESGMPKERFSAEFPKEGPSILRIQQVVRGDSAAYFCASSYGTGSFETQYFGPGTRLLVL.